These T cell receptor beta chains were read from a single sample in a study of blood T cell repertoires in COVID-19. TCRdb's copy holds only in-frame clones and misses some; the assay was immunoSEQ multiplex PCR. The profile covers about 70,000 clones, with approximately 86% appearing a single time and approximately 16% taken by the ten largest. The sequenced sample consisted of peripheral blood. The origin of the receptors is a man aged 40-49 years with COVID-19, enrolled during active disease. Both conserved end residues are part of each CDR3. The D gene is left open where the match is weak. Not every row has a clone size; where given, it reads once, few, many or a size class.

TRBD1,NA,TRBV4-1,TRBJ2-7,CASGTVISYEQYF,TGCGCCAGCGGGACAGTGATCTCCTACGAGCAGTACTTC
NA,NA,TRBV5-6,TRBJ2-7,CASSLVGEGLPSSHEQYF,TGTGCCAGCAGCTTGGTGGGTGAAGGACTCCCTAGTTCCCACGAGCAGTACTTC
NA,NA,TRBV28,TRBJ1-5,CASSQRDPQGQPQHF,TGTGCCAGCAGTCAGCGGGACCCGCAAGGGCAGCCCCAGCATTTT
NA,NA,TRBV9,TRBJ2-1,CASSRQSSYNEQFF,TGTGCCAGCAGCCGACAGAGCTCCTACAATGAGCAGTTCTTC
TRBD1,NA,TRBV30,TRBJ1-4,CAWGGQINEKLFF,TGTGCCTGGGGGGGACAGATTAATGAAAAACTGTTTTTT
TRBD1,NA,TRBV6-1,TRBJ2-4,CASSDGYPTGRVLF,TGTGCCAGCAGTGATGGCTACCCGACAGGGCGGGTTCTTTTC
NA,NA,TRBV7-9,TRBJ2-7,CASSWGRRSGEQYF,TGTGCCAGCAGCTGGGGCCGGCGGTCCGGGGAGCAGTACTTC
TRBD1,NA,TRBV5-1,TRBJ2-6,CASSIIQGAGANVLTF,TGCGCCAGCAGCATAATACAGGGGGCTGGGGCCAACGTCCTGACTTTC
NA,NA,TRBV28,TRBJ2-5,CASSTGTPRTQYF,TGTGCCAGCAGCACCGGGACTCCTCGAACCCAGTACTTC
TRBD1,NA,TRBV19,TRBJ1-6,CASSILGQGKLSLHF,TGTGCCAGTAGTATCCTGGGACAGGGGAAGCTAAGCCTCCACTTT
NA,few,TRBV5-5,TRBJ1-4,CASSSQGMGEKLFF,TGTGCCAGCAGCTCTCAGGGTATGGGCGAAAAACTGTTTTTT
NA,NA,TRBV9,TRBJ2-5,CASSRSPETETQYF,TGTGCCAGCAGTCGTAGTCCCGAAACCGAGACCCAGTACTTC
TRBD1,NA,TRBV7-6,TRBJ1-2,CASSTGQGINYGYTF,TGTGCCAGCAGCACGGGACAGGGAATAAACTATGGCTACACCTTC
TRBD2,once,TRBV2,TRBJ2-2,CASSGPRWNGLAGTGELFF,TGTGCCTCCAGCGGTCCTAGATGGAATGGGCTAGCGGGTACCGGGGAGCTGTTTTTT
NA,NA,TRBV3-1/TRBV3-2,TRBJ2-7,CASSFPGEGLYEQYF,TGTGCCAGCAGTTTCCCGGGAGAAGGGCTATACGAGCAGTACTTC
TRBD2,NA,TRBV20-1,TRBJ2-1,CSASSPSGGPGHEQFF,TGCAGTGCTAGTTCTCCTAGCGGGGGGCCCGGGCATGAGCAGTTCTTC
TRBD2,NA,TRBV5-4,TRBJ2-5,CASSWATGTSGETQYF,TGTGCCAGCAGCTGGGCAACAGGGACTAGCGGAGAGACCCAGTACTTC
TRBD1,NA,TRBV5-1,TRBJ2-1,CASRGTGGLAGLNEQFF,TGCGCCAGCAGAGGGACAGGGGGATTAGCGGGTCTAAATGAGCAGTTCTTC
NA,NA,TRBV2,TRBJ1-4,CASSASLGGEKLFF,TGTGCCAGCAGTGCGAGTTTAGGGGGTGAAAAACTGTTTTTT
NA,NA,TRBV29-1,TRBJ1-1,CSVVGQAGANTEAFF,TGCAGCGTTGTGGGGCAAGCGGGGGCGAACACTGAAGCTTTCTTT
NA,NA,TRBV9,TRBJ2-7,CASSPRTGSSYEQYF,TGTGCCAGCAGCCCGCGGACTGGTAGCTCCTACGAGCAGTACTTC
NA,NA,TRBV5-6,TRBJ1-1,CASSLAWGGAEAFF,TGTGCCAGCAGCTTGGCATGGGGGGGCGCTGAAGCTTTCTTT